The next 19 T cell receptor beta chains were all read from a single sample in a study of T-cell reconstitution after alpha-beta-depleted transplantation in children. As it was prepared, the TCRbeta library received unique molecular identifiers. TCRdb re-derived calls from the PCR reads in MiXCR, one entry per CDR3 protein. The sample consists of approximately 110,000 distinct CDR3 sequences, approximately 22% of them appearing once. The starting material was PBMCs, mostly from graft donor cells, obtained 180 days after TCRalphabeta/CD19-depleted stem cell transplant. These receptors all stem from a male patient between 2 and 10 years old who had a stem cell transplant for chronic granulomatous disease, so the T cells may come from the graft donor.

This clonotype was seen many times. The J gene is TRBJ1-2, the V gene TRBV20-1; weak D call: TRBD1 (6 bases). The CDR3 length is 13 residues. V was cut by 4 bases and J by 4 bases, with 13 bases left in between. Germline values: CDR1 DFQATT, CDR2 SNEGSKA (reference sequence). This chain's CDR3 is CSAKRGGGYGYTF. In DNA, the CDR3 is TGCAGTGCTAAAAGAGGGGGAGGCTATGGCTACACCTTC.

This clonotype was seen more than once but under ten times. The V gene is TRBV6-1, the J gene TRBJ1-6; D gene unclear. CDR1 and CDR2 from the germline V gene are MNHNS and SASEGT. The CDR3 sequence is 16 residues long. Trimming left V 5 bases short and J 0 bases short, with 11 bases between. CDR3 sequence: CASSPQMSSYNSPLHF. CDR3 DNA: TGTGCCAGCAGTCCCCAAATGAGCTCCTATAATTCACCCCTCCACTTT.

The CDR3 nucleotides are TGTGCCAGCAGCTCCCGGGACAGGGACACCGGGGAGCTGTTTTTT. Protein: CASSSRDRDTGELFF. V is TRBV7-2 and J is TRBJ2-2, with 9 bases lining up with TRBD1. The ends lost 4 bases at V and 3 bases at J; junction bases unmatched: 3. The CDR3 has 15 residues. Looked up from germline, CDR1 is SGHTA and CDR2 is FQGNSA.

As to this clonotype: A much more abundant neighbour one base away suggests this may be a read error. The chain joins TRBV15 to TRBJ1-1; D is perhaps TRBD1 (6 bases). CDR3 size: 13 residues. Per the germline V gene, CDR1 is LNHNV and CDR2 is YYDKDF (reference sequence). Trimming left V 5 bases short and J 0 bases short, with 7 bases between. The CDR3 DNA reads TGTGCCACCAGCCGGACAGTGAACACTGAAGCTTTCTTT. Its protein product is CATSRTVNTEAFF.

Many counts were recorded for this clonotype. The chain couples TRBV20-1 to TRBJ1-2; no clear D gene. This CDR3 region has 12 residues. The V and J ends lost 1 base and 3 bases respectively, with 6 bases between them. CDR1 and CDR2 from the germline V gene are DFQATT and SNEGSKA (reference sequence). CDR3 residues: CSARVEDYGYTF. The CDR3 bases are TGCAGTGCTAGAGTCGAGGACTATGGCTACACCTTC.

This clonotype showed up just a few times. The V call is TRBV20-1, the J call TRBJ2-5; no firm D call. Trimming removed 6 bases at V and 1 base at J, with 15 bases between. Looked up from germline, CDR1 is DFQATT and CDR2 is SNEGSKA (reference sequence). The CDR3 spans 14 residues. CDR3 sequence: CSALVVVAQETQYF. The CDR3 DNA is TGCAGTGCGCTAGTGGTAGTAGCCCAAGAGACCCAGTACTTC.

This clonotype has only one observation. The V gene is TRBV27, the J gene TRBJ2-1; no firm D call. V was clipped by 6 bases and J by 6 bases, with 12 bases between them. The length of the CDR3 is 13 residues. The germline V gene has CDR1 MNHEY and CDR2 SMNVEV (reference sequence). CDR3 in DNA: TGTGCCAGCAGCCCTTACTTGGCCAATGAGCAGTTCTTC. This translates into CASSPYLANEQFF.

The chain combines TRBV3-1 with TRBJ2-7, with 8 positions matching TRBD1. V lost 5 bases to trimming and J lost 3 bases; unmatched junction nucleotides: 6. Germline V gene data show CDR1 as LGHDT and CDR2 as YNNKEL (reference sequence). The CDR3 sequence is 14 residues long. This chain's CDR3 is CASSFRDRNYEQYF. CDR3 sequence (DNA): TGTGCCAGCAGCTTCCGGGACAGGAACTACGAGCAGTACTTC.

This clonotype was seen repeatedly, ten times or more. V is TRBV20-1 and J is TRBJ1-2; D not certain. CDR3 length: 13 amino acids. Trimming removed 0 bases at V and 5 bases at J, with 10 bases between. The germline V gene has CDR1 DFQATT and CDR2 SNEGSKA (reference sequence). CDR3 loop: CSAREAAGYGYTF. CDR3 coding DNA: TGCAGTGCTAGAGAAGCCGCTGGGTATGGCTACACCTTC.

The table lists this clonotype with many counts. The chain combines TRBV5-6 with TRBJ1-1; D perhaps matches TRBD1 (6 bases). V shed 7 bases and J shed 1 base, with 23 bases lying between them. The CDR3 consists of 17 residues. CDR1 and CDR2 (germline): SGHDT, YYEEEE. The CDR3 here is CASPSGGGRMRNTEAFF. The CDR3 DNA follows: TGTGCCAGCCCCTCAGGCGGGGGCAGAATGCGGAACACTGAAGCTTTCTTT.

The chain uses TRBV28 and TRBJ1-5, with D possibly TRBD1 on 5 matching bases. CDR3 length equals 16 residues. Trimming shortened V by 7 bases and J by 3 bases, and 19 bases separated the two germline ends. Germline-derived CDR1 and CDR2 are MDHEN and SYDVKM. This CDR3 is CASIAPFGGNNQPQHF. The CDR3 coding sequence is TGTGCCAGCATTGCCCCCTTTGGGGGAAACAATCAGCCCCAGCATTTT.

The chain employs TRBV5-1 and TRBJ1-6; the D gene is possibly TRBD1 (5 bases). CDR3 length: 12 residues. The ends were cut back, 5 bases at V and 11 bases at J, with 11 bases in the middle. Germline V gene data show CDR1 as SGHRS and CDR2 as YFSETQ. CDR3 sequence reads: CASSAGSPPLHF. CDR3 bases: TGCGCCAGCAGTGCAGGGTCGCCACCCCTCCACTTT.

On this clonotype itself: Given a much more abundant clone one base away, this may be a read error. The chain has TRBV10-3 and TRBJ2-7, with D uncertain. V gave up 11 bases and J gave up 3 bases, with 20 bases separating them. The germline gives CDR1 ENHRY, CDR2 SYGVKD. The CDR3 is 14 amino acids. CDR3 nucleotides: TGTGCCTCCAGCCGGTGGCGCGAATTCTACGAGCAGTACTTC. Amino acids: CASSRWREFYEQYF.

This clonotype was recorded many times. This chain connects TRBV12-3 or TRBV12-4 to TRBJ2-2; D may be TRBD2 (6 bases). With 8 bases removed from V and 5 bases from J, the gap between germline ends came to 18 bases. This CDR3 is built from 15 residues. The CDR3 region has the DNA TGTGCCAGCCGTTGGGGGGTAGCGGCTACCGGGGAGCTGTTTTTT. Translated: CASRWGVAATGELFF.

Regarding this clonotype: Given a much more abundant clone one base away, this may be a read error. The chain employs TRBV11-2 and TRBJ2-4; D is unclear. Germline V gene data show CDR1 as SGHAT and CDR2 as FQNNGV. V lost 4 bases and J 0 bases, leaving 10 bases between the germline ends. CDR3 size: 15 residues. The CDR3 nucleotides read TGTGCCAGCAGCTCAAACCTTCTAGCCAAAAACATTCAGTACTTC. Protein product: CASSSNLLAKNIQYF.

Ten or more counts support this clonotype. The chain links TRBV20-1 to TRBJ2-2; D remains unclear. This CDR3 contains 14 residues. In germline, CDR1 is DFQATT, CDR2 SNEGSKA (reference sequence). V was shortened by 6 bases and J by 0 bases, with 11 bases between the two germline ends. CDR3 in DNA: TGCAGTGCGTCAGGCACAGCGAACACCGGGGAGCTGTTTTTT. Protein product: CSASGTANTGELFF.

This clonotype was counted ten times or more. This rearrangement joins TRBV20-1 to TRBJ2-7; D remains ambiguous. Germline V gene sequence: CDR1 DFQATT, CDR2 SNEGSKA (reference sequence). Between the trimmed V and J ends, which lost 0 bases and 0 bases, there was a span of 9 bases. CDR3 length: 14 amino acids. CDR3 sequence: CSARDTLGSYEQYF. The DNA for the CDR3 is TGCAGTGCTAGAGACACCCTGGGCTCCTACGAGCAGTACTTC.

Here the CDR3 DNA reads TGTGCCAGCAGTTTGGACAGGGAAGAGACCCAGTACTTC. Translated: CASSLDREETQYF. The chain combines TRBV7-2 with TRBJ2-5; 8 bases align to TRBD1. CDR1 and CDR2 (germline): SGHTA, FQGNSA. CDR3 size: 13 residues. V was clipped by 6 bases and J by 3 bases; unmatched bases: 3.

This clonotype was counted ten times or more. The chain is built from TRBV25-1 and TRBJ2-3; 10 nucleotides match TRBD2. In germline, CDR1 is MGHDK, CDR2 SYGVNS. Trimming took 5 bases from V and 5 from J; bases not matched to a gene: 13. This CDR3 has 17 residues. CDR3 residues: CASSPHSGGRERDTQYF. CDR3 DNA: TGTGCCAGCAGTCCGCATAGCGGGGGGCGGGAAAGAGATACGCAGTATTTT.